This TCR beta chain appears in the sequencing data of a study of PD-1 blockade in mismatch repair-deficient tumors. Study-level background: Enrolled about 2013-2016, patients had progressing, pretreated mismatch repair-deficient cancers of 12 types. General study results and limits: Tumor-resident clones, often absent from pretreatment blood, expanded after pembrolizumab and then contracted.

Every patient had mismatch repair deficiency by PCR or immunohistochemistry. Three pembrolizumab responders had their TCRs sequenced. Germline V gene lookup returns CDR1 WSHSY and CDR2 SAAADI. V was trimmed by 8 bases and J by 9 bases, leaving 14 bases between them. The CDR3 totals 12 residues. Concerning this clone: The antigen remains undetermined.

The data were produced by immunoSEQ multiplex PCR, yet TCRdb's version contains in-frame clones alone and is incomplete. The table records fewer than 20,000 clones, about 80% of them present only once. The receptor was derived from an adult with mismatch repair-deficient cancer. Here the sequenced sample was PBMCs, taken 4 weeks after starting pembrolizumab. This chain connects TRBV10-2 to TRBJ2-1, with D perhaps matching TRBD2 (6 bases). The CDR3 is CASESGVGEQFF. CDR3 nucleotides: TGCGCCAGCGAATCGGGGGTGGGTGAGCAGTTCTTC.